These 10 T cell receptor beta chains were sequenced from one sample in a study of cytomegalovirus exposure and HLA in healthy donors (dated by TCRdb to about 2017). The protocol used for the library was the immunoSEQ multiplex PCR assay. A mixture of 60 forward primers for TCR Vbeta segments and 13 reverse primers for TCR Jbeta segments was used in the multiplex PCR. In TCRdb, the immuneACCESS table is reduced to in-frame sequences with V and J assigned. These tables do not hold every clone; where another copy was compared, an unresolved V gene accounts for under half, and the others remain unexplained. This sample gives more than 95,000 clones in total; more than 65% of them show up just once. The ten largest make up roughly 1.8% of the sample. The sequencing input was PBMCs. Source of these receptors: a young man in good health and CMV-seronegative.

Turning to this clone: Germline is not matched at one junction end, which may reflect a read error. The V call is TRBV25-1, the J call TRBJ1-1; D is perhaps TRBD1 (5 bases). CDR3 length: 11 residues. The germline gives CDR1 MGHDK, CDR2 SYGVNS. CDR3 DNA: TGTGCCAGCCTTAGGGGTACTGAGGCTTTCTTT. This gives the protein CASLRGTEAFF.

The chain has TRBV19 and TRBJ1-4; D is unresolved. The CDR3 is made up of 12 amino acids. V was shortened by 5 bases and J by 8 bases, with 9 bases between the two germline ends. Germline lookup yields CDR1 LNHDA and CDR2 SQIVND (reference sequence). The CDR3: CASSLPGEKLFF. DNA of the CDR3: TGTGCCAGTAGTCTCCCCGGGGAAAAACTGTTTTTT.

Worth noting for this clone: The junction shows a germline mismatch at one end, possibly a read error. This sequence joins TRBV5-4 and TRBJ2-1; D is unresolved. The CDR3 contains 16 residues. Per the germline V gene, CDR1 is SGHNT and CDR2 is YYREEE (reference sequence). As DNA, the CDR3 is TGTGCCAGCAGCTTAAAGAAGATTAGCTCCTACAATGAGCAGCTCTTC. Translated, it gives CASSLKKISSYNEQLF.

The CDR3, as DNA: TGTGCCAGCAGTGGGAGGGCTGAGGGGACCGGGGAGCTGTTTTTT. This translates into CASSGRAEGTGELFF. The chain couples TRBV6-6 to TRBJ2-2; 7 bases align to TRBD2. V lost 5 bases, J lost 5 bases, and 8 bases stayed unmatched. The CDR3 runs 15 residues. CDR1 and CDR2 (germline): MNHNY, SVGAGI (reference sequence).

The DNA for the CDR3 is TGTGCCAGCAGCCCCGGGACAGGGCAAGGCTACACCTTC. It translates to CASSPGTGQGYTF. The rearrangement uses TRBV7-8 and TRBJ1-2, with 9 bases identical to TRBD1. This CDR3 is 13 amino acids long. The V segment lost 5 bases and the J segment 8 bases; nucleotides outside the gene matches: 6. CDR1 is SGHVS and CDR2 is FQNEAQ in the germline V gene.

The rearrangement links TRBV5-4 to TRBJ1-2, with D tentatively TRBD1 (5 bases). There are 12 residues in the CDR3. The germline V and J ends were trimmed by 1 base and 8 bases, with 9 bases remaining between them. The germline CDR1 and CDR2 sequences are SGHNT and YYREEE (reference sequence). The CDR3 sequence is CASSLQGEGYTF. CDR3 nucleotides: TGTGCCAGCAGCTTGCAGGGTGAAGGCTACACCTTC.

As DNA, the CDR3 is TGCAGCGTTGATCTACACCTCCCGGGCTCCTACGAGCAGTACTTC. Residues: CSVDLHLPGSYEQYF. The chain has TRBV29-1 and TRBJ2-7; D not certain. With 3 bases removed from V and 0 bases from J, the gap between germline ends came to 15 bases. Germline loops: CDR1 SQVTM, CDR2 ANQGSEA. CDR3 length: 15 amino acids.

This clone was counted once. This chain's CDR3 is CASSLSKGSHQPQHF. The CDR3 nucleotides read TGTGCCAGCAGTTTATCGAAGGGGTCCCATCAGCCCCAGCATTTT. J is TRBJ1-5 and V is TRBV27; TRBD1 might be the D (5 bases). Per germline, CDR1 MNHEY and CDR2 SMNVEV (reference sequence). Deletions cut 0 bases from V and 5 bases from J, with 11 bases between. The length of the CDR3 is 15 residues.

This sequence joins TRBV28 and TRBJ1-2; D unresolved. The V gene's germline CDR1 is MDHEN and CDR2 SYDVKM. The V and J ends lost 3 bases and 3 bases respectively, with 8 bases between them. The length of the CDR3 is 13 residues. The CDR3, as DNA: TGTGCCAGCAGTTTGGCCAGGTACTATGGCTACACCTTC. Protein: CASSLARYYGYTF.

This chain connects TRBV5-1 to TRBJ2-1; the D is unclear. The CDR3 runs to 17 residues. The germline V and J ends were trimmed by 4 bases and 7 bases, with 24 bases remaining between them. CDR1 SGHRS and CDR2 YFSETQ come from the germline V gene. CDR3 amino acids: CASSLSISPVLYNEQFF. The CDR3 DNA is TGCGCCAGCAGCCTATCGATTTCCCCCGTTCTGTATAATGAGCAGTTCTTC.